This record concerns one TCR beta chain sequence. Its specificity is unknown. This record comes from a study of CXCR3-negative and CXCR3-positive naive CD8 T cells. Overall study context: Across all libraries, TRB reads numbered some 140 million, with about 1.5 +/- 0.3 million in each library.

Findings of the study overall: Researchers report that CXCR3-positive naive cells carry more hydrophobic TRB CDR3s than CXCR3-negative naive cells.

This CDR3 spans 13 amino acids. Per germline, CDR1 SEHNR and CDR2 FQNEAQ (reference sequence). Through 5' RACE with UMI labels, the TRB cDNA libraries were prepared. No DNA is given; TCRdb re-called the 5' RACE reads and lists each CDR3 protein once. The table for this sample gives about 150,000 distinct CDR3 sequences. The V gene is TRBV7-9, the J gene TRBJ2-2; TCRdb's D call, TRBD1, is unchecked because there is no DNA. The source of this sequence is a human donor in good health. Some clones in this sample may be carry-over from other donors' samples. The specimen was naive CXCR3+ CD8+ T cells from blood. Subset in this sample: CD45RO-CCR7+CD27+CD95- naive CD8+ T cells expressing CXCR3 (TNR3+). CDR3 residues: CASSLDSTGELFF.